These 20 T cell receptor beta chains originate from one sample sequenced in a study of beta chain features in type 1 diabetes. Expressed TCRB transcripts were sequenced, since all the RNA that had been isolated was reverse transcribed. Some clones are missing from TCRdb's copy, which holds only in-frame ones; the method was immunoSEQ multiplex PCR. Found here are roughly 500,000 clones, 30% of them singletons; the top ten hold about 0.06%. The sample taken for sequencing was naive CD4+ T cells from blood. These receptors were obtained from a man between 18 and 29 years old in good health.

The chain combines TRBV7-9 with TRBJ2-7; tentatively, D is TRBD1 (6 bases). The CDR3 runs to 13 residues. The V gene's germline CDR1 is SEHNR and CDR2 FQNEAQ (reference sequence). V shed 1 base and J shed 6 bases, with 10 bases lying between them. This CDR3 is CASSLGQDSEQYF. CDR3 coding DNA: TGTGCCAGCAGCTTAGGACAGGATTCCGAGCAGTACTTC.

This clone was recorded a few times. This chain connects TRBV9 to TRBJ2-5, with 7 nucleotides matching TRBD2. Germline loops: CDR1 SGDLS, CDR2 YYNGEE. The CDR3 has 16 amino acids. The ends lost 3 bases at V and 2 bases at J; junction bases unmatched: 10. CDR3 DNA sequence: TGTGCCAGCAGCGCCGGGCTAGCGGACACTCAAGAGACCCAGTACTTC. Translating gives CASSAGLADTQETQYF.

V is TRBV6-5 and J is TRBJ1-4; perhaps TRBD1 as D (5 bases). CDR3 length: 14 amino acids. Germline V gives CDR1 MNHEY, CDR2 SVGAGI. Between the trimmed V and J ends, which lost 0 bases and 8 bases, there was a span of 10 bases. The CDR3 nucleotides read TGTGCCAGCAGTTACTCGAGGGACGGGGAAAAACTGTTTTTT. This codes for CASSYSRDGEKLFF.

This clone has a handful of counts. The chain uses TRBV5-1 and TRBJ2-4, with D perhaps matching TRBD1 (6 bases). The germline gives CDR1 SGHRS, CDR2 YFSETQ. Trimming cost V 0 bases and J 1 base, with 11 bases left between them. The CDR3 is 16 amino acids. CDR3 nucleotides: TGCGCCAGCAGCTTGGGCACAGGGATTGCCAAAAACATTCAGTACTTC. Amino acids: CASSLGTGIAKNIQYF.

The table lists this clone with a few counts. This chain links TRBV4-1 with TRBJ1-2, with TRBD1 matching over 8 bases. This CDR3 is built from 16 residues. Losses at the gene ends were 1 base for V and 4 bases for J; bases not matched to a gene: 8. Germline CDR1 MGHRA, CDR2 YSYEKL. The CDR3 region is CASSQVAGQGGYGYTF. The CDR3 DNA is TGCGCCAGCAGCCAAGTTGCAGGACAGGGCGGCTATGGCTACACCTTC.

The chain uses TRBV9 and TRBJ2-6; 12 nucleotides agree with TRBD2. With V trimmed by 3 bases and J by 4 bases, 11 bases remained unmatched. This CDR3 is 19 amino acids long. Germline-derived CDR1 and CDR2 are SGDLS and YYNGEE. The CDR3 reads CASSALAGGRGGGANVLTF. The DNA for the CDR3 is TGTGCCAGCAGCGCCCTAGCGGGAGGGCGGGGTGGAGGGGCCAACGTCCTGACTTTC.

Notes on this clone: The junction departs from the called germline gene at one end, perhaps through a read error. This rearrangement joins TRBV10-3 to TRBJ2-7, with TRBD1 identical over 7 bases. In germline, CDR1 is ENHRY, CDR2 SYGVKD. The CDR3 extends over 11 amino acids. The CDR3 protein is CAISESGTARF. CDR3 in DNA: TGTGCCATCAGTGAGTCTGGGACAGCCAGGTTC.

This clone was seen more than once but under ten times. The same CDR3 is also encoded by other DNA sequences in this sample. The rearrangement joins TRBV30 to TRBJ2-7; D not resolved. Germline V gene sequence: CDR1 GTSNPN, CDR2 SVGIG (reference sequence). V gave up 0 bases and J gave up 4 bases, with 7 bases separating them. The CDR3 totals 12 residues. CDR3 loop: CAWSVNGYEQYF. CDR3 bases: TGTGCCTGGAGTGTAAACGGTTACGAGCAGTACTTC.

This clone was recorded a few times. The CDR3 region is CSVKSLGEQYF. DNA for the CDR3: TGCAGCGTTAAATCTTTAGGAGAGCAGTACTTC. The chain joins TRBV29-1 to TRBJ2-7, with unresolved D. Per the germline V gene, CDR1 is SQVTM and CDR2 is ANQGSEA. Between the trimmed V and J ends, which lost 5 bases and 7 bases, there was a span of 12 bases. The length of the CDR3 is 11 residues.

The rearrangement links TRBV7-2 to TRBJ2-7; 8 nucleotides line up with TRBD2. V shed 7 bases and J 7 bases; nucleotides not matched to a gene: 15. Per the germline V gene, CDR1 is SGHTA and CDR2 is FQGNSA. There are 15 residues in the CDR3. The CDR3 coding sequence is TGTGCCAGCATCACTGCCGGGACTAGGCCGGTAGAGCAGTACTTC. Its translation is CASITAGTRPVEQYF.

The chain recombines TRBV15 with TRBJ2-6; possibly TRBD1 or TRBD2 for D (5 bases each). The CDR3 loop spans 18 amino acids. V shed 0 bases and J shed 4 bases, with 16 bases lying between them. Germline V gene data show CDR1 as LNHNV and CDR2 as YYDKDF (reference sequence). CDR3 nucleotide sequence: TGTGCCACCAGCAGAGATAGAGGGCAGGGCGCCGGGGCCAACGTCCTGACTTTC. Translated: CATSRDRGQGAGANVLTF. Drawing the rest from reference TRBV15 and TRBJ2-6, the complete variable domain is DAMVIQNPRYQVTQFGKPVTLSCSQTLNHNVMYWYQQKSSQAPKLLFHYYDKDFNNEADTPDNFQSRRPNTSFCFLDIRSPGLGDTAMYLCATSRDRGQGAGANVLTFGAGSRLTVL.

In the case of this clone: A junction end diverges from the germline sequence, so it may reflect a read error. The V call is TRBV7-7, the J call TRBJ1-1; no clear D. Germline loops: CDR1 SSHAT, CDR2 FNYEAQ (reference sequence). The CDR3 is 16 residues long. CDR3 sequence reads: CASSLGGTLFCTEAFF. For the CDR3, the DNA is TGTGCTAGCAGCTTAGGAGGAACTCTCTTTTGTACTGAAGCTTTCTTT.

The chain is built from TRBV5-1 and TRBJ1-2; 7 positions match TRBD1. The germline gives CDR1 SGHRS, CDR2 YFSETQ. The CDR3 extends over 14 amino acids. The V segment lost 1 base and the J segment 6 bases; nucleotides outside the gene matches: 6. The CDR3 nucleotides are TGCGCCAGCAGCTTGTCTACAGGGGATAATGGCTACACCTTC. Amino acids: CASSLSTGDNGYTF.

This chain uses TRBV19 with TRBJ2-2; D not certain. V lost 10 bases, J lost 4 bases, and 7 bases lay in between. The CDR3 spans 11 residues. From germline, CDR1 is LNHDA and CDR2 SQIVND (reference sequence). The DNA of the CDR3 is TGTGCCACCAGGCGCACCGGGGAGCTGTTTTTT. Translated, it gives CATRRTGELFF.

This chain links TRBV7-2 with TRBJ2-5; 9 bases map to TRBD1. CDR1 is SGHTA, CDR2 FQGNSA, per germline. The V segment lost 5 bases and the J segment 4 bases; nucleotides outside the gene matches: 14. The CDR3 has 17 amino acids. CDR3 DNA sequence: TGTGCCAGCAGCCGAGCCGGGACAGGGCTAGCCGGAGAGACCCAGTACTTC. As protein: CASSRAGTGLAGETQYF.

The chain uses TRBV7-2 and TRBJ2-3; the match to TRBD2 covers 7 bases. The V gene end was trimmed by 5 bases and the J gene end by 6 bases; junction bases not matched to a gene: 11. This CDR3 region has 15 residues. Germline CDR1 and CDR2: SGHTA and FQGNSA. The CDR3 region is CASSTWTSWADTQYF. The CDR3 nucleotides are TGTGCCAGCAGCACCTGGACTAGTTGGGCGGATACGCAGTATTTT.

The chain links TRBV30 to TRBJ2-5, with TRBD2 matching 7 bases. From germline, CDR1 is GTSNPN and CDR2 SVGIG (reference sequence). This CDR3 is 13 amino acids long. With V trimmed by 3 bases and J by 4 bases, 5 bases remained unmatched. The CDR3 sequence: CAWRMTSLETQYF. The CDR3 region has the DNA TGTGCCTGGAGGATGACTAGCCTAGAGACCCAGTACTTC.

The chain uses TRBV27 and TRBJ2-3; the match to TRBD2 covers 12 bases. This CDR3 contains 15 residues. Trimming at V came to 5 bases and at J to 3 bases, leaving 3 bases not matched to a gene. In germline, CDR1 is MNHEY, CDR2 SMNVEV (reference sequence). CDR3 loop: CASSEGLAGTDTQYF. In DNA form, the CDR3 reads TGTGCCAGCAGTGAGGGACTAGCGGGTACAGATACGCAGTATTTT.

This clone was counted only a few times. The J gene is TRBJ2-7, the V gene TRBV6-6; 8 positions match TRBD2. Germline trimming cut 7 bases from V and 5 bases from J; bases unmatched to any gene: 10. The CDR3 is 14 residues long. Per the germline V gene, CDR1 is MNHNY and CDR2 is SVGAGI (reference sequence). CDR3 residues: CASIPGLGFHEQYF. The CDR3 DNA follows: TGTGCCAGCATCCCGGGACTAGGGTTTCACGAGCAGTACTTC.

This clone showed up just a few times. CDR3 coding DNA: TGTGCCTGCCCTGGACTGCGGGCCAACGTCCTGACTTTC. The encoded protein is CACPGLRANVLTF. This sequence joins TRBV30 and TRBJ2-6, with D tentatively TRBD2 (5 bases). The CDR3 spans 13 residues. Trimming removed 6 bases at V and 5 bases at J, with 11 bases between. Germline CDR1 reads GTSNPN; CDR2 reads SVGIG (reference sequence).